Below are 13 T cell receptor beta chains sequenced from a single sample in a study of shared clonotypes between healthy human individuals. CD45RO-negative CD8 cells positively selected for CCR7 made up the naive population, which excluded terminally differentiated effector memory CD45RA+ cells. The table came from immunoSEQ multiplex PCR; TCRdb's copy has only in-frame clones and leaves some out. The profile shows millions of clones, approximately 94% of them singletons. Sample: naive CD8+ T cells sorted from blood. These receptors originate from a man aged 18 to 29 in good health.

The V and J genes are TRBV29-1 and TRBJ2-2; maybe TRBD1 (6 bases). Trimming removed 7 bases at V and 2 bases at J, with 14 bases between. This CDR3 has 14 amino acids. CDR1 and CDR2 from the germline V gene are SQVTM and ANQGSEA. CDR3 protein: CSAAPQGNTGELFF. For the CDR3, the DNA is TGCAGCGCCGCTCCACAGGGTAACACCGGGGAGCTGTTTTTT.

On this clone itself: The sample carries other DNA sequences with the same CDR3. V and J are TRBV5-1 and TRBJ2-1, with 8 positions matching TRBD1. V lost 4 bases, J lost 1 base, and 4 bases stayed unmatched. Germline V CDR1 and CDR2: SGHRS, YFSETQ. CDR3 size: 15 residues. The DNA of the CDR3 is TGCGCCAGCAGCCTTACAGGGGGGTCCTACAATGAGCAGTTCTTC. Protein: CASSLTGGSYNEQFF.

The rearrangement uses TRBV15 and TRBJ2-7; D is uncertain. This CDR3 has 12 residues. Germline V gene sequence: CDR1 LNHNV, CDR2 YYDKDF (reference sequence). The V gene lost 0 bases and the J gene lost 6 bases, with 6 bases spanning the gap. In nucleotides, the CDR3 is TGTGCCACCAGCAGAGATGGGGTCGAGCAGTACTTC. Translated: CATSRDGVEQYF.

This rearrangement joins TRBV5-8 to TRBJ2-7; TRBD1 matches 10 bases. Per the germline V gene, CDR1 is SGHTS and CDR2 is YDEGEE. The CDR3 loop spans 15 amino acids. V shed 4 bases and J 5 bases; nucleotides not matched to a gene: 9. CDR3 sequence (DNA): TGTGCCAGCAGCCTTGGACAGGGGGTAAAAAACGAGCAGTACTTC. It translates to CASSLGQGVKNEQYF. The variable domain in full, with the rest retrieved from reference TRBV5-8 and TRBJ2-7, is EAGVTQSPTHLIKTRGQQATLRCSPISGHTSVYWYQQALGLGLQFLLWYDEGEERNRGNFPPRFSGRQFPNYSSELNVNALELEDSALYLCASSLGQGVKNEQYFGPGTRLTVT.

The chain is built from TRBV4-3 and TRBJ1-2, with D hard to call. The CDR3 is made up of 15 amino acids. Germline-derived CDR1 and CDR2 are LGHNA and YSLEER. V was shortened by 0 bases and J by 2 bases, with 10 bases between the two germline ends. As DNA, the CDR3 is TGCGCCAGCAGCCAAGATCGAGTCAGCAACTATGGCTACACCTTC. Amino acids: CASSQDRVSNYGYTF.

The rearrangement links TRBV10-2 to TRBJ2-7, with D possibly matching TRBD2 (6 bases). CDR1 is WSHSY, CDR2 SAAADI, per germline. The CDR3 is made up of 14 amino acids. The V and J ends lost 6 bases and 0 bases respectively, with 12 bases between them. CDR3 amino acids: CASSLSGSSYEQYF. CDR3 nucleotide sequence: TGCGCCAGCAGCCTCTCCGGGAGCTCCTACGAGCAGTACTTC.

The chain joins TRBV27 to TRBJ2-7, with D possibly matching TRBD2 (7 bases). The V gene lost 6 bases and the J gene lost 6 bases, with 18 bases spanning the gap. There are 14 residues in the CDR3. Germline V gene lookup returns CDR1 MNHEY and CDR2 SMNVEV (reference sequence). The CDR3 DNA reads TGTGCCAGCAGCGATAGGGGGGGATTCTCCGAGCAGTACTTC. This sequence encodes CASSDRGGFSEQYF.

This chain connects TRBV27 to TRBJ2-7, with 8 bases that match TRBD1. V was clipped by 6 bases and J by 5 bases; unmatched bases: 9. The CDR3 contains 14 residues. Germline V gene sequence: CDR1 MNHEY, CDR2 SMNVEV (reference sequence). As DNA, the CDR3 is TGTGCCAGCAGCCTACAGGGGGACGGGAACGAGCAGTACTTC. Its translation: CASSLQGDGNEQYF.

The chain couples TRBV25-1 to TRBJ2-5; the D gene could be TRBD1 or TRBD2 (5 bases each). TRBJ2-7 explains the end of the DNA better; the J call may be wrong. The CDR3 runs to 17 residues. The germline gives CDR1 MGHDK, CDR2 SYGVNS. CDR3 protein: CASISPHWETVSYEQYF. CDR3 DNA: TGTGCCAGCATTAGTCCCCATTGGGAGACAGTCTCCTACGAGCAGTACTTC.

The chain is built from TRBV7-2 and TRBJ2-1; D is ambiguous. This CDR3 has 15 residues. Trimming removed 5 bases from V and 2 bases from J, with 13 bases in between. Germline V CDR1 and CDR2: SGHTA, FQGNSA. The CDR3 coding sequence is TGTGCCAGCAGCGAGGCGGTGGGCACCTACAATGAGCAGTTCTTC. It specifies CASSEAVGTYNEQFF.

The chain employs TRBV5-6 and TRBJ1-1; no firm D call. The CDR3 length is 12 residues. Germline V lookup: CDR1 SGHDT, CDR2 YYEEEE. V was trimmed by 0 bases and J by 6 bases, leaving 6 bases between them. CDR3 in amino acids: CASSLVGPEAFF. CDR3 nucleotide sequence: TGTGCCAGCAGCTTGGTGGGTCCTGAAGCTTTCTTT.

The chain carries TRBV28 and TRBJ1-2, with 9 bases aligning to TRBD1. The CDR3 has 13 amino acids. From germline, CDR1 is MDHEN and CDR2 SYDVKM. The J segment lost 6 bases and the V segment lost 6 bases, leaving 5 bases of the junction unmatched. The chain's CDR3 is CASRGQGTHGYTF. Written as DNA, the CDR3 is TGTGCCAGCAGAGGACAGGGGACCCATGGCTACACCTTC.

The chain employs TRBV4-1 and TRBJ1-5; D gene uncertain. Trimming removed 0 bases from V and 2 bases from J, with 11 bases in between. This CDR3 region has 16 residues. CDR1 is MGHRA and CDR2 is YSYEKL in the germline V gene. CDR3 sequence (DNA): TGCGCCAGCAGCCAAGAAGACACCTTCGGCAATCAGCCCCAGCATTTT. Encoded protein: CASSQEDTFGNQPQHF.